Described below is a single TCR beta chain sequence and its context. The data were obtained in a study of patients and donors after allogeneic stem cell transplantation. The CDR3 spans 16 residues. V lost 0 bases and J 9 bases, leaving 15 bases between the germline ends. The V gene's germline CDR1 is SGHTA and CDR2 FQGNSA. TCRdb analysed the RT-PCR reads with MiXCR anew, one entry per CDR3 protein. The table includes about 960,000 distinct CDR3 sequences, more than 15% detected once. Sequenced sample: blood, either unsorted or a sorted T cell fraction (not recorded which). This sequence originates from a human donor who was either an allogeneic HSCT recipient or a stem cell or donor lymphocyte infusion donor (not recorded which). It is not recorded whose cells these are; they may come from a transplant donor. V is TRBV7-2 and J is TRBJ1-6; possibly TRBD1 for D (5 bases). The CDR3 nucleotides read TGTGCCAGCAGCTTAGCGGGACGGGCACTGAGTTCACCCCTCCACTTT. Protein: CASSLAGRALSSPLHF.